This T cell receptor beta chain was observed in a study of blood T cell repertoires in COVID-19. Study as a whole: Sites in the United States, Italy and Spain provided acute and convalescent COVID-19 samples.

Per the study methods: Reference gene primers were amplified, and this amplification served to estimate nucleated cell counts. Method: immunoSEQ multiplex PCR; TCRdb's copy keeps in-frame clones and lacks some. V, J and clone size were drawn from that table, and D and trimming were deduced from the DNA. The table shows around 190,000 clones, with 65% to 90% occurring only once. CDR1 LNHDA and CDR2 SQIVND come from the germline V gene (reference sequence). V dropped 10 bases and J dropped 1 base, with 15 bases sitting between them. The CDR3 runs 14 residues. What was sequenced was peripheral blood. This chain connects TRBV19 to TRBJ2-3; D ambiguous. The source of this sequence is a man aged 45-60 years with active or convalescent COVID-19. The CDR3 DNA sequence: TGTGCCACCGGTTCATTATTAGGCACAGATACGCAGTATTTT. This encodes CATGSLLGTDTQYF.